The 6 T cell receptor beta chains below were found in one sample sequenced in a study of glioma-infiltrating T cells. Amplification of TCR alpha and beta CDR3 regions from RNA used iRepertoire nested multiplex PCR. MiXCR, applied by TCRdb to the multiplex PCR reads, yields one record per CDR3 protein. The sample carries more than 300,000 distinct CDR3 sequences, more than 35% recorded once. Sequenced input: glioma tissue, nonneoplastic brain tissue, or PBMCs (not recorded which). Receptor source: a human donor with low-grade glioma or glioblastoma, undergoing nonglioma brain surgery, or in good health (not recorded which).

This sequence joins TRBV2 and TRBJ2-7; weak D call: TRBD1 (6 bases). CDR1 SNHLY and CDR2 FYNNEI come from the germline V gene. The CDR3 sequence is 15 residues long. V was clipped by 8 bases and J by 2 bases, with 19 bases between them. The CDR3 DNA reads TGTGCCAGCCGTGTACGCGAGACAGGAACCTACGAGCAGTACTTC. Protein: CASRVRETGTYEQYF.

This sequence joins TRBV20-1 and TRBJ1-2; TRBD1 matches 7 bases. This CDR3 comprises 15 residues. The trim removed 1 base at V and 4 bases at J, leaving 9 bases unmatched. Germline CDR1 and CDR2: DFQATT and SNEGSKA (reference sequence). The CDR3 coding sequence is TGCAGTGCTAGAGCCAGGAAGCAGGGGGTCTATGGCTACACCTTC. The encoded protein is CSARARKQGVYGYTF.

On this clonotype: A read error may explain this, as a much larger clone is one base away. This rearrangement joins TRBV27 to TRBJ1-1; TRBD1 matches at 10 bases. This CDR3 region has 12 residues. The germline gives CDR1 MNHEY, CDR2 SMNVEV (reference sequence). This chain's CDR3 is CASRTGGRLALF. CDR3 nucleotides: TGTGCCAGCAGGACAGGGGGCCGGTTAGCTCTCTTT.

This clonotype was detected only a few times. V gene TRBV7-9 combines with J gene TRBJ2-7, with 7 bases fitting TRBD1. Trimming removed 5 bases from V and 1 base from J; junction bases left unmatched: 5. This CDR3 comprises 14 residues. Germline V gene sequence: CDR1 SEHNR, CDR2 FQNEAQ (reference sequence). The CDR3 DNA reads TGTGCCAGCAGCGGGGACAGCAGGTCCTACGAGCAGTACTTC. Protein sequence: CASSGDSRSYEQYF.

This clonotype was detected many times. This rearrangement joins TRBV27 to TRBJ2-6, with D tentatively TRBD1 or TRBD2 (5 bases each). V lost 5 bases, J lost 1 base, and 18 bases lay in between. The CDR3 totals 18 residues. Germline assignment: CDR1 MNHEY and CDR2 SMNVEV (reference sequence). CDR3 residues: CASSRIVGERSGANVLTF. The CDR3 nucleotides read TGTGCCAGCAGTCGGATTGTGGGGGAACGATCTGGGGCCAACGTCCTGACTTTC. The full variable domain, rest sourced from reference TRBV27 and TRBJ2-6, is EAQVTQNPRYLITVTGKKLTVTCSQNMNHEYMSWYRQDPGLGLRQIYYSMNVEVTDKGDVPEGYKVSRKEKRNFPLILESPSPNQTSLYFCASSRIVGERSGANVLTFGAGSRLTVL.

About this clonotype: A much larger clone is a single base away; this may be a read error. The V and J genes are TRBV28 and TRBJ1-1; D gene unclear. CDR3 size: 14 residues. The ends were cut back, 6 bases at V and 5 bases at J, with 16 bases in the middle. Germline lookup yields CDR1 MDHEN and CDR2 SYDVKM. The CDR3 loop reads CASSIRRGWTEAFF. The CDR3 nucleotides read TGTGCCAGCAGCATCAGACGGGGATGGACTGAAGCTTTCTTT.